A single sample is the source of the 24 T cell receptor beta chains below, sequenced in a study of blood T cells in healthy people across ages. Sample-barcoded 5' priming and a J-beta primer mix drove a second PCR of roughly 7 to 11 cycles. TCRdb reprocessed the 5' RACE reads with MiXCR, giving one entry per CDR3 protein. This table holds 270,000 or so distinct CDR3 sequences, 27% found once. Sequencing input: blood. The receptors here all came from a woman aged 70 to 79 in good health.

CDR3 nucleotide sequence: TGTGCCAGCAGTTTACCTCGGACTAACTATGGCTACACCTTC. Protein sequence: CASSLPRTNYGYTF. This chain uses TRBV28 with TRBJ1-2; no definite D call. Per the germline V gene, CDR1 is MDHEN and CDR2 is SYDVKM. Deletions cut 2 bases from V and 0 bases from J, with 7 bases between. CDR3 size: 14 residues.

This chain joins TRBV15 and TRBJ2-1; 9 positions match TRBD1. Near its end, the DNA agrees better with TRBJ2-7, so the J call may be wrong. This CDR3 contains 15 residues. The germline V gene encodes CDR1 LNHNV and CDR2 YYDKDF (reference sequence). CDR3: CATSRGPGTGNEQYF. For the CDR3, the DNA is TGTGCCACCAGCAGAGGTCCCGGGACAGGGAACGAGCAGTACTTC.

The rearrangement links TRBV6-1 to TRBJ1-6; the D gene is possibly TRBD1 (5 bases). V was clipped by 3 bases and J by 10 bases, with 19 bases between them. Germline loops: CDR1 MNHNS, CDR2 SASEGT. CDR3 length: 16 amino acids. This chain's CDR3 is CASSDNYGGVRSPLHF. The CDR3 DNA is TGTGCCAGCAGTGATAATTACGGAGGGGTAAGATCACCCCTCCACTTT.

With respect to this clonotype: A read error may account for a junction end that differs from germline. J is TRBJ2-1 and V is TRBV2, with 7 bases identical to TRBD2. The closer fit of TRBJ2-5 to the DNA end suggests the J call may be wrong. Germline values: CDR1 SNHLY, CDR2 FYNNEI. This CDR3 has 14 amino acids. CDR3 coding DNA: TGTGCCAGTGGAGGGCTAGCGGCTGGAGAGGCCCAGTACTTC. Its protein product is CASGGLAAGEAQYF.

This clonotype turned up a few times. The chain joins TRBV6-1 to TRBJ2-7, with 8 positions matching TRBD1. J gave up 3 bases and V 4 bases, and 20 bases lay outside the gene matches. This CDR3 has 19 residues. Germline CDR1 is MNHNS and CDR2 is SASEGT. The CDR3 loop is CASSATRGLPQAGVYEQYF. The DNA for the CDR3 is TGTGCCAGCAGTGCAACCAGGGGGCTGCCCCAAGCTGGTGTCTACGAGCAGTACTTC.

The chain recombines TRBV19 with TRBJ2-3, with 8 bases matching TRBD2. The CDR3 totals 16 residues. Per germline, CDR1 LNHDA and CDR2 SQIVND (reference sequence). V trimming: 5 bases; J trimming: 1 base; junction bases outside the gene matches: 8. The CDR3 nucleotides read TGTGCCAGTAGTGGCGGGGGGCTGCCGCGCACAGATACGCAGTATTTT. As protein: CASSGGGLPRTDTQYF.

The chain couples TRBV3-1 to TRBJ2-3, with 7 bases identical to TRBD2. After removal of 8 bases from V and 2 bases from J, the junction contained 13 bases not matched to a gene. Germline CDR1 LGHDT, CDR2 YNNKEL (reference sequence). The CDR3 contains 16 residues. The CDR3 DNA follows: TGTGCCAGCTCCAAGAGCGCGGGGAGGGACACAGATACGCAGTATTTT. Its protein product is CASSKSAGRDTDTQYF.

Worth noting for this clonotype: This CDR3 fails to terminate in the conserved phenylalanine or tryptophan, so it likely reflects a read error. Because the CDR3's place on the DNA is in doubt, the DNA is left out and the CDR3 is given as listed by TCRdb. The chain is built from TRBV7-2 and TRBJ2-5; the D call TRBD2 from the table was never checked on the DNA. From its first to its last residue, the CDR3 has 12 amino acids. Germline values: CDR1 SGHTA, CDR2 FQGNSA. The CDR3 sequence: CASSTGRPGLSI.

The sample holds a few counts of this clonotype. V and J are TRBV4-1 and TRBJ1-1; possible D gene TRBD1, 5 bases. V was trimmed by 0 bases and J by 3 bases, leaving 14 bases between them. CDR1 is MGHRA, CDR2 YSYEKL, per germline. This CDR3 comprises 16 residues. CDR3 sequence (DNA): TGCGCCAGCAGCCAAGACGGTGATCAGGGTTACACTGAAGCTTTCTTT. It encodes CASSQDGDQGYTEAFF.

The table lists this clonotype with a few counts. This chain connects TRBV28 to TRBJ2-2; possibly TRBD2 for D (5 bases). Trimming took off 4 bases at V and 5 bases at J, with 14 bases between the two ends. CDR1 and CDR2 (germline): MDHEN, SYDVKM. The CDR3 has 15 amino acids. CDR3 in amino acids: CASSSGTVGTGELFF. The CDR3 DNA reads TGTGCCAGCAGTTCGGGAACAGTAGGTACCGGGGAGCTGTTTTTT.

The chain couples TRBV2 to TRBJ1-5; D perhaps matches TRBD1 (6 bases). The germline gives CDR1 SNHLY, CDR2 FYNNEI. The CDR3 runs to 14 residues. Trimming shortened V by 3 bases and J by 5 bases, and 11 bases separated the two germline ends. The CDR3, as DNA: TGTGCCAGCAGTGAGAACAGGGATGATCAGCCCCAGCATTTT. Translation: CASSENRDDQPQHF.

This clonotype showed up just a few times. A much larger clone sits a single nucleotide away, making a read error possible. V gene TRBV14 combines with J gene TRBJ2-7, with D perhaps TRBD1 (6 bases). The germline gives CDR1 SGHDN, CDR2 FVKESK. The length of the CDR3 is 13 residues. CDR3 nucleotide sequence: TGTGCCAGCAGCCTCCCAGGTGGGGGCGAGCAGTCCTTC. The encoded protein is CASSLPGGGEQSF. The entire variable domain, with the rest obtained from reference TRBV14 and TRBJ2-7, is as follows: EAGVTQFPSHSVIEKGQTVTLRCDPISGHDNLYWYRRVMGKEIKFLLHFVKESKQDESGMPNNRFLAERTGGTYSTLKVQPAELEDSGVYFCASSLPGGGEQSFGPGTRLTVT.

This chain uses TRBV4-1 with TRBJ2-4, with TRBD2 matching over 12 bases. Per the germline V gene, CDR1 is MGHRA and CDR2 is YSYEKL. The CDR3 consists of 16 residues. After removal of 1 base from V and 8 bases from J, the junction contained 6 bases not matched to a gene. The DNA for the CDR3 is TGCGCCAGCAGCCAAGGACTAGCGGGGGTCAAGGACATTCAGTACTTC. It encodes CASSQGLAGVKDIQYF.

This clonotype was seen only a few times. The genes are TRBV3-1 and TRBJ2-5, with 8 nucleotides matching TRBD2. V gave up 2 bases and J gave up 6 bases; unmatched junction bases: 8. Germline V CDR1 and CDR2: LGHDT, YNNKEL (reference sequence). The CDR3 is made up of 15 amino acids. CDR3 coding DNA: TGTGCCAGCAGCCAACCCAGCGGGAGAGGCAAGACCCAGTACTTC. This encodes CASSQPSGRGKTQYF.

The chain combines TRBV2 with TRBJ2-5; 11 bases are shared with TRBD2. V shed 6 bases, J shed 4 bases, and the junction held 7 bases outside the gene matches. This CDR3 has 15 amino acids. Germline lookup yields CDR1 SNHLY and CDR2 FYNNEI. CDR3 loop: CASRLLAGVGETQYF. The CDR3 nucleotides are TGTGCCAGCAGACTACTAGCGGGAGTAGGAGAGACCCAGTACTTC.

This clonotype was seen many times. V usage is TRBV3-1 and J usage is TRBJ2-5; D perhaps matches TRBD1 (5 bases). Trimming pared 3 bases from V and 5 bases from J, leaving 7 bases between. Germline CDR1 LGHDT, CDR2 YNNKEL (reference sequence). There are 12 residues in the CDR3. The CDR3 sequence is CASSQWGETQYF. CDR3 nucleotides: TGTGCCAGCAGCCAGTGGGGCGAGACCCAGTACTTC.

The V and J genes are TRBV29-1 and TRBJ2-3; 12 bases fit TRBD2. The CDR3 covers 14 residues. Germline values: CDR1 SQVTM, CDR2 ANQGSEA. Germline trimming cut 5 bases from V and 3 bases from J; bases unmatched to any gene: 3. The CDR3 region is CSVRTSGMTDTQYF. The CDR3 coding sequence is TGCAGCGTTAGGACTAGCGGGATGACAGATACGCAGTATTTT.

This clonotype appeared a few times. The chain joins TRBV29-1 to TRBJ2-1, with unresolved D. This CDR3 comprises 13 residues. Trimming pared 6 bases from V and 7 bases from J, leaving 16 bases between. Per the germline V gene, CDR1 is SQVTM and CDR2 is ANQGSEA. Written as DNA, the CDR3 is TGCAGCGTAAGGAGCACGGTTTTGAATGAGCAGTTCTTC. Its translation: CSVRSTVLNEQFF.

The chain combines TRBV7-2 with TRBJ2-7, with a tentative D call TRBD2 (7 bases). The end of the DNA aligns better with TRBJ2-1, so the J call may be wrong. The germline gives CDR1 SGHTA, CDR2 FQGNSA. The CDR3 sequence is 15 residues long. DNA of the CDR3: TGTGCCAGCAGCGAGGGGGGGTCCCGGCGTAGTGAGCAGTTCTTC. Its translation: CASSEGGSRRSEQFF.

This clonotype showed up just a few times. The rearrangement joins TRBV27 to TRBJ2-1; the D is unclear. Trimming took 2 bases from V and 2 from J, leaving 10 bases between them. Germline lookup yields CDR1 MNHEY and CDR2 SMNVEV (reference sequence). This CDR3 is 15 amino acids long. The CDR3 sequence is CASSLREKAYNEQFF. The CDR3 DNA sequence: TGTGCCAGCAGTTTAAGGGAAAAGGCCTACAATGAGCAGTTCTTC.

This rearrangement joins TRBV6-2 or TRBV6-3 to TRBJ2-7; D could derive from TRBD1 or TRBD2 (5 bases each). V was trimmed by 4 bases and J by 0 bases, leaving 10 bases between them. This CDR3 comprises 14 residues. Germline loops: CDR1 MNHEY, CDR2 SVGEGT. CDR3 in amino acids: CASSWDGHSYEQYF. CDR3 in DNA: TGTGCCAGCAGTTGGGACGGCCACTCCTACGAGCAGTACTTC.

This clonotype was seen a few times. The chain recombines TRBV2 with TRBJ2-7; D is unclear. The length of the CDR3 is 14 residues. Per germline, CDR1 SNHLY and CDR2 FYNNEI. Trimming took off 4 bases at V and 9 bases at J, with 19 bases between the two ends. CDR3 in DNA: TGTGCCAGCAGTGTCAGCATTACGAGCGCGGTGCAGTACTTC. It codes for CASSVSITSAVQYF. The full variable domain, rest sourced from reference TRBV2 and TRBJ2-7, is EPEVTQTPSHQVTQMGQEVILRCVPISNHLYFYWYRQILGQKVEFLVSFYNNEISEKSEIFDDQFSVERPDGSNFTLKIRSTKLEDSAMYFCASSVSITSAVQYFGPGTRLTVT.

This clonotype has only a few counts. The gene calls are TRBV28 and TRBJ2-5; 12 bases match TRBD2. The DNA end lines up better with TRBJ2-1; the J call may be wrong. CDR3 length: 17 amino acids. Germline CDR1 MDHEN, CDR2 SYDVKM. This CDR3 reads CASRTSSGRVTYNEQFF. CDR3 coding DNA: TGTGCCAGCAGGACATCTAGCGGGAGGGTCACTTACAATGAGCAGTTCTTC.

Remarks on this clonotype: A single base separates this from a much larger clone, so it may be a read error. The genes are TRBV3-1 and TRBJ2-3; D uncertain. The CDR3 spans 13 residues. Germline CDR1 and CDR2: LGHDT and YNNKEL (reference sequence). The CDR3 is CVSTPWGTDTQYF. The CDR3 DNA sequence: TGTGTCAGCACCCCTTGGGGCACAGATACGCAGTATTTT.